The 5 T cell receptor beta chains below all came from one sample that was sequenced in a study of chemoradiotherapy in HPV16-positive cancers. The data were produced by immunoSEQ multiplex PCR, yet TCRdb's version contains in-frame clones alone and is incomplete. The sample yields 8,000 to 10,000 clones, roughly 70% seen once. Sampling was carried out from a patient who underwent chemoradiotherapy. The receptors shown here come from a human donor with HPV-associated anogenital cancer.

The rearrangement links TRBV10-3 to TRBJ1-2, with D maybe TRBD1 (5 bases). Trimming pared 5 bases from V and 0 bases from J, leaving 10 bases between. The CDR3 is made up of 14 amino acids. CDR1 is ENHRY and CDR2 is SYGVKD in the germline V gene. CDR3 DNA sequence: TGTGCCATCAGTCTGGGGGATGCTAACTATGGCTACACCTTC. Its translation is CAISLGDANYGYTF.

CDR3 DNA: TGTGCCAGCTCACCCTCGGGGTACTACGAGCAGTACTTC. Its protein product is CASSPSGYYEQYF. This chain links TRBV18 with TRBJ2-7; TRBD2 is a possible D gene (5 bases). CDR3 length equals 13 residues. V was shortened by 3 bases and J by 3 bases, with 9 bases between the two germline ends. Germline CDR1 KGHSH, CDR2 LQKENI. The full variable domain, rest sourced from reference TRBV18 and TRBJ2-7, is NAGVMQNPRHLVRRRGQEARLRCSPMKGHSHVYWYRQLPEEGLKFMVYLQKENIIDESGMPKERFSAEFPKEGPSILRIQQVVRGDSAAYFCASSPSGYYEQYFGPGTRLTVT.

This CDR3 is CASSIAGGPDTQYF. The CDR3 DNA is TGTGCCAGCTCCATAGCGGGGGGGCCAGATACGCAGTATTTT. The V gene is TRBV7-8, the J gene TRBJ2-3, with 11 bases lining up with TRBD2. This CDR3 has 14 residues. V dropped 8 bases and J dropped 4; count of bases not matched to a gene: 5. CDR1 and CDR2 (germline): SGHVS, FQNEAQ.

This clone was observed a handful of times. The gene calls are TRBV7-9 and TRBJ2-2; 8 bases line up with TRBD2. The J segment lost 5 bases and the V segment lost 5 bases, leaving 10 bases of the junction unmatched. Germline V CDR1 and CDR2: SEHNR, FQNEAQ (reference sequence). This CDR3 region has 16 residues. CDR3 amino acids: CASSPREAGETGELFF. CDR3 sequence (DNA): TGTGCCAGCAGCCCTCGGGAAGCGGGGGAAACCGGGGAGCTGTTTTTT.

V is TRBV27 and J is TRBJ2-7; 7 bases fit TRBD1. The V and J ends lost 10 bases and 7 bases, in that order; junction bases with no gene match: 13. The CDR3 length is 13 residues. The germline V gene encodes CDR1 MNHEY and CDR2 SMNVEV (reference sequence). CDR3 DNA: TGTGCCACCAGGGCCGGGACAGTTGGGGAGCAGTACTTC. As protein: CATRAGTVGEQYF.